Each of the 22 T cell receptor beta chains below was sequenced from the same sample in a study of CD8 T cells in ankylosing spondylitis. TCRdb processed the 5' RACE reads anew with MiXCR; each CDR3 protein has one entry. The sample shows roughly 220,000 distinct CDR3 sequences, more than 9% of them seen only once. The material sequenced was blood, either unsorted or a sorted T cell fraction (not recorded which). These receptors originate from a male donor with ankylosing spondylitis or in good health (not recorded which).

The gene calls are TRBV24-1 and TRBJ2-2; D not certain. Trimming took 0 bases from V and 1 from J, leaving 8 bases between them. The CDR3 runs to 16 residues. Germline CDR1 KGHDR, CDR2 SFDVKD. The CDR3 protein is CATSDLYGENTGELFF. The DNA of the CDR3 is TGTGCCACCAGTGATTTGTACGGTGAGAACACCGGGGAGCTGTTTTTT.

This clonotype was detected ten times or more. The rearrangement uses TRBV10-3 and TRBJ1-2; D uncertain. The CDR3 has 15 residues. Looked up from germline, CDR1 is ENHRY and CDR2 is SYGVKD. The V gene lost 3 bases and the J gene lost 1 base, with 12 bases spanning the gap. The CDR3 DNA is TGTGCCATCAGTGAAAATTTTTTGCGTAACTATGGCTACACCTTC. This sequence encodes CAISENFLRNYGYTF.

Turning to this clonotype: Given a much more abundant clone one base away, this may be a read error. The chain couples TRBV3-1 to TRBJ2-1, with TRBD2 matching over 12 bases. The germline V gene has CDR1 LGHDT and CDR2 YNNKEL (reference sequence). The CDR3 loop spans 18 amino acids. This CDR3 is CASRQDTKLAGGWREQFF. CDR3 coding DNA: TGTGCCAGCAGACAAGATACCAAACTAGCGGGGGGCTGGCGTGAGCAGTTCTTC.

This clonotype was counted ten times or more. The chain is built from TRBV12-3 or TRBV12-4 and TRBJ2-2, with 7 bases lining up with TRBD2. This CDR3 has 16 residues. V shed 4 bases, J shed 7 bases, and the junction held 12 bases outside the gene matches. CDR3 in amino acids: CASSSALRGSGGELFF. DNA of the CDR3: TGTGCCAGCAGTTCCGCCCTGCGGGGGTCCGGCGGGGAGCTGTTTTTT.

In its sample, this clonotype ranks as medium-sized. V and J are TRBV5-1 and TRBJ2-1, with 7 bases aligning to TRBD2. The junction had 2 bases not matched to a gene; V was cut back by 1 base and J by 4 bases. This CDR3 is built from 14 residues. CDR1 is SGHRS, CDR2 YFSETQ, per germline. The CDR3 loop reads CASSLTGGYNEQFF. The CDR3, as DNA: TGCGCCAGCAGCTTGACGGGGGGATACAATGAGCAGTTCTTC.

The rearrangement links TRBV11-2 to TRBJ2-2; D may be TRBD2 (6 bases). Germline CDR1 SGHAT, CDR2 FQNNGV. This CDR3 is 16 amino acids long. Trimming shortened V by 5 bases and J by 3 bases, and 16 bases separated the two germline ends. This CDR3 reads CASSPNRLAHTGELFF. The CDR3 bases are TGTGCCAGCAGCCCAAACCGGCTAGCGCACACCGGGGAGCTGTTTTTT.

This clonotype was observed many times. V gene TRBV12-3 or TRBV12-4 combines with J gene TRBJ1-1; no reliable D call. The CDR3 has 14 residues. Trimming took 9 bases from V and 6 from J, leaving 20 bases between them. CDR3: CASNKPAWGAEAFF. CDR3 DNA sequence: TGTGCCAGTAATAAACCGGCATGGGGTGCTGAAGCTTTCTTT.

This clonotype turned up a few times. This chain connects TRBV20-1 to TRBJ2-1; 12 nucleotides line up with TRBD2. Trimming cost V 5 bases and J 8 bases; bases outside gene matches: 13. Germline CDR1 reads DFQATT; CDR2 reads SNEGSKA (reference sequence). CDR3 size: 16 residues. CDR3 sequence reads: CSARGGTSGRQYEQFF. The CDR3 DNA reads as TGCAGTGCTCGAGGGGGGACTAGCGGGCGCCAGTATGAGCAGTTCTTC.

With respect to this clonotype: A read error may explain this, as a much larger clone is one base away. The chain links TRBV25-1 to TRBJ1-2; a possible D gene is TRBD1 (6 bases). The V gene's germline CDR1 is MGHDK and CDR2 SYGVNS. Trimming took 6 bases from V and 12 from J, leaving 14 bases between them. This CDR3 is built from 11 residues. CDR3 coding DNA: TGTGCCAGCAGAGAGGGTGGGGGCGACACCTTC. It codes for CASREGGGDTF.

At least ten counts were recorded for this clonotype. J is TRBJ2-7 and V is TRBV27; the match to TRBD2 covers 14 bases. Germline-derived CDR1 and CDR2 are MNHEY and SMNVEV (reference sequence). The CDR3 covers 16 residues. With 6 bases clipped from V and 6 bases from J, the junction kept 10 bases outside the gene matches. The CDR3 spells CASSQIGTSGGREQYF. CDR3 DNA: TGTGCCAGCAGCCAAATCGGGACTAGCGGGGGCCGCGAGCAGTACTTC.

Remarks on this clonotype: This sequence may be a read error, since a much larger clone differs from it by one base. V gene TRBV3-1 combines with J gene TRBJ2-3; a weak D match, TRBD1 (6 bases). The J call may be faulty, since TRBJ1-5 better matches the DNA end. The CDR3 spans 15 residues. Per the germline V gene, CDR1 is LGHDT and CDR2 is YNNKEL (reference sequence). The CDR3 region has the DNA TGTGCCAGCAGCCAAGACCGAGGGGGGGCTGATACGCAGCATTTT. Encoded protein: CASSQDRGGADTQHF.

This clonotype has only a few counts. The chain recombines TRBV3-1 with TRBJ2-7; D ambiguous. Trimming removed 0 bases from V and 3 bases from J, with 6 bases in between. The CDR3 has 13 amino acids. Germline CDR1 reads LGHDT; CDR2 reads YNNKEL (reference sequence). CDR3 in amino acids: CASSQELLYEQYF. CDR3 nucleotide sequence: TGTGCCAGCAGCCAAGAACTGCTCTACGAGCAGTACTTC.

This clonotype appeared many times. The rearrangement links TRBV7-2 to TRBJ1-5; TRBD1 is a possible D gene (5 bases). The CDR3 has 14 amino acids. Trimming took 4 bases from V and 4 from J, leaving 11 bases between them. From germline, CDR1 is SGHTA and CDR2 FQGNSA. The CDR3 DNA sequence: TGTGCCAGCAGCTCGGGACCGCCAAATCAGCCCCAGCATTTT. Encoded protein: CASSSGPPNQPQHF.

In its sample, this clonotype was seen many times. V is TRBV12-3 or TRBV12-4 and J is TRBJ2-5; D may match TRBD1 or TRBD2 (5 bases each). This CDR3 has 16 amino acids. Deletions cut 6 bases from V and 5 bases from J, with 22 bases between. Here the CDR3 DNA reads TGTGCCAGCAGCACGTACCGGGACCCCGATTCCGAGACCCAGTACTTC. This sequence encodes CASSTYRDPDSETQYF.

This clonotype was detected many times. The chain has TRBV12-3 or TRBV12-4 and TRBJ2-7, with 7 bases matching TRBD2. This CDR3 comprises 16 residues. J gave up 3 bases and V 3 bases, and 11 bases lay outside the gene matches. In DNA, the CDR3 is TGTGCCAGCAGTTTCCAAAGCACCGGGGGGATCTACGAGCAGTACTTC. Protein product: CASSFQSTGGIYEQYF.

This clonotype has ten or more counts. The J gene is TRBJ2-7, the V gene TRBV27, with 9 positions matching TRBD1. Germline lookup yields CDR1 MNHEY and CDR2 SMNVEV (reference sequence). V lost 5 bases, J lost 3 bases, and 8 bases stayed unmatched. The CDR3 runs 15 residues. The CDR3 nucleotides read TGTGCCAGCAGTCACCAGCCGGGACAGGGCTACGAGCAGTACTTC. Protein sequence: CASSHQPGQGYEQYF.

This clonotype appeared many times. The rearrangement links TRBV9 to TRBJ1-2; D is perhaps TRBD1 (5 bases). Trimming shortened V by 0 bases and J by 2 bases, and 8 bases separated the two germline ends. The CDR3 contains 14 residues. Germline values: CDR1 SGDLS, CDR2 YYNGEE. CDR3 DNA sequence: TGTGCCAGCAGCGTAGGGGGGGAGAACTATGGCTACACCTTC. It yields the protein CASSVGGENYGYTF.

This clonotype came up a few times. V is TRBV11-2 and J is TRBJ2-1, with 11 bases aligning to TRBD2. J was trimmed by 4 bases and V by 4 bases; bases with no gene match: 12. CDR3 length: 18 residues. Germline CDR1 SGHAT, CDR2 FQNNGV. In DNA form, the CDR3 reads TGTGCCAGCAGCTCAATGGGCGGGCTAGCGGGGGGTTACAATGAGCAGTTCTTC. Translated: CASSSMGGLAGGYNEQFF.

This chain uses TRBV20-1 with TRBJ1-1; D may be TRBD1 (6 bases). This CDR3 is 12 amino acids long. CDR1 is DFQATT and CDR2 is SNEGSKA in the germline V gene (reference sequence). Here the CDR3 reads CRGGHLNTEAFF. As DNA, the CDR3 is TGCAGGGGGGGACACTTGAACACTGAAGCTTTCTTT.

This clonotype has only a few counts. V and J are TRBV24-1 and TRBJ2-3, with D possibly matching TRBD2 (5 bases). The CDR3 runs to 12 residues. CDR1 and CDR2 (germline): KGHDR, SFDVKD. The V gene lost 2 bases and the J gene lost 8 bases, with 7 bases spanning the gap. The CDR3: CATSDYSGTQYF. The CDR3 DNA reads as TGTGCCACCAGTGATTACAGCGGTACGCAGTATTTT.

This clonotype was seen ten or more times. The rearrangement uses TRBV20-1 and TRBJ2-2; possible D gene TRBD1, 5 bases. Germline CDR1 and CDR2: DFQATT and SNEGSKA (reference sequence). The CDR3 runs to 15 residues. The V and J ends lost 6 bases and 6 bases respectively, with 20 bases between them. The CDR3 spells CSARIKGQLAGELFF. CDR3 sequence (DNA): TGCAGTGCGCGGATAAAGGGGCAGTTGGCCGGGGAGCTGTTTTTT.

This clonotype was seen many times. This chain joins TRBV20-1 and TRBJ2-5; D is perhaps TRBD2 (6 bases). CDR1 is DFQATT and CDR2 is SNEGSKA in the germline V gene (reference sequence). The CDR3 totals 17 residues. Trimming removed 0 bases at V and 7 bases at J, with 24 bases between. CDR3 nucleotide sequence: TGCAGTGCTAGAGATGTCATTGGGGGGACCGCGTCTTGGACCCAGTACTTC. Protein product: CSARDVIGGTASWTQYF.